In its sample, the clone carrying this T cell receptor (beta chain) was seen once. Its specificity is not known. Assay used: immunoSEQ multiplex PCR; TCRdb lists only in-frame clones, some missing. The sample includes about 360,000 clones, about nine tenths of them seen just once. The sample is drawn from a study of cytomegalovirus exposure and HLA in healthy donors. Broader study findings: As was reported, the classifier diagnosed cytomegalovirus status with high specificity and sensitivity. Whilst most TCR sequences proved rare, a subset of public TCRs occurred across many donors. According to a subsequent analysis, TCR clusters from the first cohort were inclined to appear together in the 120 validation repertoires.

The CDR3 runs to 15 residues. Germline V gene sequence: CDR1 SEHNR, CDR2 FQNEAQ (reference sequence). V lost 4 bases to trimming and J lost 2 bases; unmatched junction nucleotides: 1. The chain has TRBV7-9 and TRBJ2-6; TRBD2 matches at 8 bases. Sample: PBMCs. This sequence was found in a woman between 18 and 29 years old in good health and CMV-seronegative. The chain's CDR3 is CASSSGGAGANVLTF. The CDR3 DNA follows: TGTGCCAGCAGCTCCGGGGGGGCTGGGGCCAACGTCCTGACTTTC. The full variable domain, its missing parts supplied by reference TRBV7-9 and TRBJ2-6, is DTGVSQNPRHKITKRGQNVTFRCDPISEHNRLYWYRQTLGQGPEFLTYFQNEAQLEKSRLLSDRFSAERPKGSFSTLEIQRTEQGDSAMYLCASSSGGAGANVLTFGAGSRLTVL.